This T cell receptor beta chain was captured in a study of T-cell memory formation after mild COVID-19. A single count supports this clonotype. Since no conserved phenylalanine or tryptophan closes the CDR3, a read error is the likely cause. A single record per CDR3 protein comes from TCRdb applying MiXCR to the 5' RACE reads. The sample carries roughly 500,000 distinct CDR3 sequences, roughly 21% recorded once. This clonotype was sampled from an adult woman who had mild COVID-19 (a few samples of this study predate the infection). Cell type and time point are not known. Material for sequencing was PBMCs or a T cell subset sorted from them (not recorded which).

This CDR3 is CASSTGWQTSYEQYL. In DNA, the CDR3 is TGTGCCAGCAGCACCGGGTGGCAGACCAGCTACGAGCAGTACTTA. This chain connects TRBV7-2 to TRBJ2-7, with unresolved D. Trimming took 5 bases from V and 3 from J, leaving 17 bases between them. The CDR3 loop spans 15 amino acids. CDR1 is SGHTA and CDR2 is FQGNSA in the germline V gene.